The rows below give T cell receptor beta chains drawn from one sample of a study of blood T cell repertoires in COVID-19. Measured with immunoSEQ multiplex PCR; TCRdb has only the in-frame clones, and not every one. The data show roughly 250,000 clones, with about 90% seen just once and roughly 3.3% held by the top ten. Sequencing was done on a sample of peripheral blood. The source is a woman aged 40 to 49 with acute or convalescent COVID-19. Each CDR3 is given with its conserved first and last residue. The D gene is left open where the match is weak. A clone size is listed for some rows: how often the clone was seen (once, few, many), or a class if it is expanded.

clone size,V gene,J gene,D gene,CDR3 DNA,CDR3 protein
NA,TRBV11-1,TRBJ2-1,TRBD1,TGTGCCAGCAGCTTAGGGGGGACAGGACGCAATGAGCAGTTCTTC,CASSLGGTGRNEQFF
NA,TRBV10-3,TRBJ2-6,TRBD1,TGTGCCATCAGTCCGGACAGGCCTGGGGCCAACGTCCTGACTTTC,CAISPDRPGANVLTF
NA,TRBV27,TRBJ1-2,TRBD1,TGTGCCAGCGGAGCAGGGGGCGGCTACACCTTC,CASGAGGGYTF
NA,TRBV9,TRBJ1-5,NA,TGTGCCAGCAGCGTATTCAGCGGTCAGCCCCAGCATTTT,CASSVFSGQPQHF
NA,TRBV6-6,TRBJ1-3,NA,TGTGCCAGCAGTTACCGCGCGGGAACTGGAAACACCATATATTTT,CASSYRAGTGNTIYF
NA,TRBV4-1,TRBJ2-3,NA,TGCGCCAGCAGCCAGGAGTCTGGAGATACGCAGTATTTT,CASSQESGDTQYF
NA,TRBV9,TRBJ1-1,TRBD1,TGTGCCAGCAGCGTAGAGGCAGGGGGCACTGAAGCTTTCTTT,CASSVEAGGTEAFF
NA,TRBV5-6,TRBJ1-1,NA,TGTGCCAGCAGCTTGGTGACAGACATGAACACTGAAGCTTTCTTT,CASSLVTDMNTEAFF
NA,TRBV5-4,TRBJ2-3,TRBD2,TGTGCCAGCAGCCGGGACTATTCTAGCACAGATACGCAGTATTTT,CASSRDYSSTDTQYF
few,TRBV29-1,TRBJ1-3,NA,TGCAGCGTTGATGAGGAAACTGGAAACACCATATATTTT,CSVDEETGNTIYF